The TCR beta chain described here comes from a study of cytomegalovirus exposure and HLA in healthy donors. Overall study results and limits: With high specificity and sensitivity, the classifier reportedly diagnosed cytomegalovirus status.

The CDR3 length is 16 residues. The germline gives CDR1 LNHNV, CDR2 YYDKDF (reference sequence). V shed 0 bases, J shed 12 bases, and the junction held 10 bases outside the gene matches. TCRdb keeps only in-frame clones here, not all; method: immunoSEQ multiplex PCR. The table has over 90,000 clones, about 95% seen once. Remarks on this clone: Its antigen is unidentified.

This TCR derives from a woman between 18 and 29 years old in good health and CMV-seronegative. The rearrangement uses TRBV15 and TRBJ2-1; 11 bases are a match to TRBD2. Sequencing input: PBMCs. The CDR3 sequence: CATSRDWSSGRGGQFF. The CDR3 bases are TGTGCCACCAGCAGAGATTGGAGTAGCGGGAGGGGTGGGCAGTTCTTC. Together with reference TRBV15 and TRBJ2-1, the CDR3 gives the full variable domain: DAMVIQNPRYQVTQFGKPVTLSCSQTLNHNVMYWYQQKSSQAPKLLFHYYDKDFNNEADTPDNFQSRRPNTSFCFLDIRSPGLGDTAMYLCATSRDWSSGRGGQFFGPGTRLTVL.